Following are 23 T cell receptor beta chains from one sample sequenced in a study of human T cells and chemical hapten exposure. Total RNA came from unfractionated whole blood. Unique molecular identifiers were attached to individual cDNA molecules within the library. MiXCR, run by TCRdb on the reads, gives a single entry per CDR3 protein. The table includes about 120,000 distinct CDR3 sequences, more than 8.5% detected once. Sequencing was performed on whole blood. All receptors come from a human donor in good health. Some clones in this sample may be carry-over from other donors' samples.

V gene TRBV19 combines with J gene TRBJ2-2; D is perhaps TRBD2 (5 bases). Germline V gene lookup returns CDR1 LNHDA and CDR2 SQIVND (reference sequence). The CDR3 covers 15 residues. V was pared by 7 bases and J by 4 bases, with 16 bases between. Here the CDR3 DNA reads TGTGCCAGTACCTCCCCTGGGGAGACCACCGGGGAGCTGTTTTTT. Protein product: CASTSPGETTGELFF.

This clonotype was detected a few times. This chain connects TRBV7-2 to TRBJ1-2, with D unclear. Trimming took off 1 base at V and 2 bases at J, with 5 bases between the two ends. Per germline, CDR1 SGHTA and CDR2 FQGNSA. The CDR3 is 13 amino acids. CDR3 nucleotide sequence: TGTGCCAGCAGCTTAGGCAGAAACTATGGCTACACCTTC. The encoded protein is CASSLGRNYGYTF.

The table lists this clonotype with a few counts. The gene calls are TRBV29-1 and TRBJ2-2; tentative D call: TRBD2 (5 bases). V shed 1 base and J shed 4 bases, with 13 bases lying between them. Germline V gene data show CDR1 as SQVTM and CDR2 as ANQGSEA. This CDR3 region has 15 residues. In nucleotides, the CDR3 is TGCAGCGTTGAAGGGCCCCGGGAAAGCACCGGGGAGCTGTTTTTT. Its translation: CSVEGPRESTGELFF.

This clonotype was observed a few times. The V gene is TRBV5-5, the J gene TRBJ2-5; the match to TRBD2 covers 11 bases. Germline values: CDR1 SGHKS, CDR2 YYEKEE (reference sequence). The CDR3 is made up of 17 amino acids. The V segment lost 6 bases and the J segment 2 bases; nucleotides outside the gene matches: 12. CDR3: CASTPVPGLAVQETQYF. Here the CDR3 DNA reads TGTGCCAGCACCCCGGTTCCGGGACTAGCGGTGCAAGAGACCCAGTACTTC.

This sequence joins TRBV7-2 and TRBJ1-6; D possibly corresponds to TRBD1 (5 bases). This CDR3 is built from 18 residues. Trimming took 1 base from V and 8 from J, leaving 21 bases between them. Looked up from germline, CDR1 is SGHTA and CDR2 is FQGNSA. The CDR3 sequence is CASSLDLRRVRGYSPLHF. The CDR3 region has the DNA TGTGCCAGCAGCTTAGACCTGCGCAGGGTGAGAGGGTATTCACCCCTCCACTTT. Together with reference TRBV7-2 and TRBJ1-6, the CDR3 gives the full variable domain: GAGVSQSPSNKVTEKGKDVELRCDPISGHTALYWYRQSLGQGLEFLIYFQGNSAPDKSGLPSDRFSAERTGGSVSTLTIQRTQQEDSAVYLCASSLDLRRVRGYSPLHFGNGTRLTVT.

The gene calls are TRBV7-8 and TRBJ2-1; 7 bases are shared with TRBD2. Germline V gene data show CDR1 as SGHVS and CDR2 as FQNEAQ. This CDR3 comprises 16 residues. The junction had 8 bases not matched to a gene; V was cut back by 6 bases and J by 0 bases. CDR3 DNA sequence: TGTGCCAGCAGTTTTAGCGGGCTCAGCTCCTACAATGAGCAGTTCTTC. Translation gives CASSFSGLSSYNEQFF.

This clonotype has at least ten counts. The V and J genes are TRBV10-3 and TRBJ1-1; D is ambiguous. Trimming removed 0 bases from V and 3 bases from J, with 8 bases in between. The CDR3 runs to 14 residues. Germline V gene lookup returns CDR1 ENHRY and CDR2 SYGVKD. CDR3 region: CAISESPEYTEAFF. Here the CDR3 DNA reads TGTGCCATCAGTGAGTCGCCGGAGTACACTGAAGCTTTCTTT.

The chain couples TRBV29-1 to TRBJ2-1, with 12 bases lining up with TRBD2. The V gene end was trimmed by 3 bases and the J gene end by 4 bases; junction bases not matched to a gene: 7. Germline CDR1 SQVTM, CDR2 ANQGSEA. There are 16 residues in the CDR3. As DNA, the CDR3 is TGCAGCGTTGAGGAACTAGCGGGGGGCTTATACAATGAGCAGTTCTTC. Translating gives CSVEELAGGLYNEQFF.

Many counts were recorded for this clonotype. The rearrangement links TRBV5-4 to TRBJ2-1; D is perhaps TRBD1 (5 bases). Between the trimmed V and J ends, which lost 0 bases and 1 base, there was a span of 14 bases. The germline gives CDR1 SGHNT, CDR2 YYREEE (reference sequence). This CDR3 spans 17 amino acids. In nucleotides, the CDR3 is TGTGCCAGCAGCTTGGCCCAGGGCGGACGATCCTACAATGAGCAGTTCTTC. It encodes CASSLAQGGRSYNEQFF.

The CDR3 sequence is CASIPPGNTEAFF. CDR3 DNA: TGTGCCAGTATTCCCCCAGGGAACACTGAAGCTTTCTTT. The rearrangement uses TRBV19 and TRBJ1-1, with unresolved D. The V end was cut by 7 bases, the J end by 1 base, with 10 bases between. The CDR3 is 13 residues long. In germline, CDR1 is LNHDA, CDR2 SQIVND (reference sequence).

This chain uses TRBV3-1 with TRBJ2-7; 8 bases line up with TRBD1. CDR3 size: 16 residues. The J segment lost 3 bases and the V segment lost 4 bases, leaving 11 bases of the junction unmatched. Looked up from germline, CDR1 is LGHDT and CDR2 is YNNKEL (reference sequence). The DNA of the CDR3 is TGTGCCAGCAGCCCTCTTACAGGGGGTACCTACTACGAGCAGTACTTC. It is translated as CASSPLTGGTYYEQYF.

The table lists this clonotype with many counts. The chain carries TRBV4-1 and TRBJ1-5, with D perhaps TRBD1 (5 bases). Deletions cut 4 bases from V and 0 bases from J, with 16 bases between. Per the germline V gene, CDR1 is MGHRA and CDR2 is YSYEKL. The CDR3 totals 17 residues. In nucleotides, the CDR3 is TGCGCCAGCAGCCTCCTGCCACCGACAGATAGCAATCAGCCCCAGCATTTT. This gives the protein CASSLLPPTDSNQPQHF.

This chain connects TRBV7-6 to TRBJ2-6, with D tentatively TRBD1 (5 bases). The CDR3 is 17 amino acids. Trimming removed 3 bases from V and 0 bases from J, with 12 bases in between. Germline V gene lookup returns CDR1 SGHVS and CDR2 FNYEAQ. CDR3 protein: CASSFDPGPSGANVLTF. Written as DNA, the CDR3 is TGTGCCAGCAGCTTCGATCCAGGGCCCTCTGGGGCCAACGTCCTGACTTTC.

This chain joins TRBV7-8 and TRBJ2-1, with D hard to call. CDR1 is SGHVS and CDR2 is FQNEAQ in the germline V gene. This CDR3 comprises 13 residues. The V and J ends lost 4 bases and 4 bases respectively, with 8 bases between them. The CDR3 loop reads CASSSYPYNEQFF. The CDR3 DNA follows: TGTGCCAGCAGCTCCTACCCTTACAATGAGCAGTTCTTC.

Only a few counts were recorded for this clonotype. The chain links TRBV7-9 to TRBJ2-3, with D unclear. Germline V gives CDR1 SEHNR, CDR2 FQNEAQ (reference sequence). Trimming pared 3 bases from V and 4 bases from J, leaving 5 bases between. The CDR3 is made up of 12 amino acids. The CDR3 spells CASSFGADTQYF. The CDR3 bases are TGTGCCAGCAGCTTTGGCGCAGATACGCAGTATTTT.

V and J are TRBV20-1 and TRBJ2-3; 15 bases agree with TRBD2. V gave up 5 bases and J gave up 1 base; unmatched junction bases: 4. Germline V gives CDR1 DFQATT, CDR2 SNEGSKA (reference sequence). The CDR3 spans 16 residues. CDR3 nucleotides: TGCAGTGCTTCCTGGACTAGCGGGGGGGGCACAGATACGCAGTATTTT. This codes for CSASWTSGGGTDTQYF.

The rearrangement links TRBV5-4 to TRBJ2-3, with TRBD2 matching over 11 bases. This CDR3 contains 16 residues. The V and J ends lost 1 base and 2 bases, in that order; junction bases with no gene match: 3. Germline CDR1 reads SGHNT; CDR2 reads YYREEE (reference sequence). The CDR3 bases are TGTGCCAGCAGCTTGACTAGCGGGAGTCCCACAGATACGCAGTATTTT. Its protein is CASSLTSGSPTDTQYF.

The chain recombines TRBV20-1 with TRBJ1-1, with TRBD1 as a possible D gene (5 bases). Germline V gene lookup returns CDR1 DFQATT and CDR2 SNEGSKA (reference sequence). V was shortened by 1 base and J by 5 bases, with 17 bases between the two germline ends. The CDR3 extends over 15 amino acids. DNA for the CDR3: TGCAGTGCTAGAGGATCTCTCTCCTGGGGGACTGAAGCTTTCTTT. It specifies CSARGSLSWGTEAFF.

In its sample, this clonotype was seen a few times. CDR3 bases: TGTGCCAGTAGTATGGGATGGAACACCGGGGAGCTGTTTTTT. Its translation: CASSMGWNTGELFF. The gene calls are TRBV19 and TRBJ2-2; D is ambiguous. Germline-derived CDR1 and CDR2 are LNHDA and SQIVND (reference sequence). The V gene lost 3 bases and the J gene lost 1 base, with 6 bases spanning the gap. This CDR3 contains 14 residues.

This clonotype appeared many times. This rearrangement joins TRBV10-3 to TRBJ1-5; D is undetermined. The CDR3 is 17 residues long. V was pared by 0 bases and J by 2 bases, with 14 bases between. The germline gives CDR1 ENHRY, CDR2 SYGVKD. DNA of the CDR3: TGTGCCATCAGTGAGTCTAGAATAACGGAGGGCAATCAGCCCCAGCATTTT. Amino acids: CAISESRITEGNQPQHF.

This clonotype came up a few times. The CDR3 DNA reads TGTGCCAGTAGTGCCGCCGGGACAGGAGCCTACGAGCAGTACTTC. This gives the protein CASSAAGTGAYEQYF. This chain connects TRBV19 to TRBJ2-7, with 8 nucleotides matching TRBD1. Germline loops: CDR1 LNHDA, CDR2 SQIVND (reference sequence). V lost 5 bases and J lost 2; bases outside the gene matches: 8. The CDR3 has 15 residues.

The chain has TRBV2 and TRBJ2-1; D is undetermined. Trimming took 7 bases from V and 0 from J, leaving 10 bases between them. The CDR3 length is 14 residues. Looked up from germline, CDR1 is SNHLY and CDR2 is FYNNEI. This chain's CDR3 is CASKMGSSYNEQFF. The CDR3 DNA is TGTGCCAGCAAAATGGGAAGCTCCTACAATGAGCAGTTCTTC.

This sequence joins TRBV27 and TRBJ2-7; perhaps TRBD1 as D (5 bases). The germline V gene encodes CDR1 MNHEY and CDR2 SMNVEV (reference sequence). The CDR3 is 13 residues long. The V end lost 2 bases, the J end lost 1 base, and 6 bases lay between the germline ends. CDR3 bases: TGTGCCAGCAGTTTACCAGGGTCCTACGAGCAGTACTTC. It specifies CASSLPGSYEQYF.